The text below deals with one T cell receptor (beta chain). The CDR3 contains 14 residues. Germline values: CDR1 SQVTM, CDR2 ANQGSEA. The V gene end was trimmed by 3 bases and the J gene end by 2 bases; junction bases not matched to a gene: 2. The sample belongs to a study of blood T cell repertoires in COVID-19. Generated by immunoSEQ multiplex PCR, the TCRdb table keeps only in-frame clones and is missing some. The sample yields about 200,000 clones, under 80% seen once. J is TRBJ2-3 and V is TRBV29-1, with TRBD2 identical over 10 bases. This receptor was identified in a man aged 50 or older who had recovered from COVID-19. Material for sequencing was peripheral blood. CDR3 region: CSVDGLADTDTQYF. The CDR3 DNA reads TGCAGCGTTGATGGACTAGCGGACACAGATACGCAGTATTTT.